The next 8 T cell receptor beta chains were all read from a single sample in a study of T cells in women clearing cervical HPV infection. The data were produced by immunoSEQ multiplex PCR, yet TCRdb's version contains in-frame clones alone and is incomplete. Recorded for this sample: about 25,000 clones. Sequencing input: blood buffy coat. These receptor sequences come from a woman aged 18 to 75 with a cervical HPV16 infection that either progressed to CIN3+ or cleared (not recorded which).

A note on this clone: The CDR3 end lies 3 residues beyond the end of the read and is filled in from the germline J gene. The rearrangement uses TRBV18 and TRBJ1-2, with D possibly matching TRBD1 (5 bases). The CDR3 loop spans 13 amino acids. Germline V CDR1 and CDR2: KGHSH, LQKENI. This CDR3 is CASSKTESYDYTF. The part of the CDR3 DNA that was read is TGTGCCAGCTCGAAGACAGAGTCCTACGAC.

Notes on this clone: The read terminates 3 residues ahead of where the CDR3 ends, so the germline J gene completes it. This chain joins TRBV5-6 and TRBJ2-7; 8 positions agree with TRBD1. Germline-derived CDR1 and CDR2 are SGHDT and YYEEEE. This CDR3 has 15 amino acids. The J segment lost 0 bases and the V segment lost 4 bases, leaving 6 bases of the junction unmatched. Partial CDR3 DNA: TGTGCCAGCAGCGGGGGGACAGGAAACTCCTACGAG. As protein: CASSGGTGNSYE. The full CDR3 sequence reads CASSGGTGNSYEQYF.

As concerns this clone: The read stops 3 residues short of the end of the CDR3; the missing end is completed from the germline J gene. The chain uses TRBV11-3 and TRBJ1-4; 8 bases map to TRBD1. The V gene's germline CDR1 is SGHNT and CDR2 YENEEA. This CDR3 is 15 amino acids long. The CDR3 reads CASSANPDRASPLFF. CDR3 bases read: TGTGCCAGCAGCGCAAACCCGGACAGGGCTTCACCA.

Concerning this clone itself: The read gets to within 3 residues of the CDR3 end, and the germline J gene fills in the rest. V usage is TRBV2 and J usage is TRBJ1-5; D call uncertain. The germline V gene encodes CDR1 SNHLY and CDR2 FYNNEI. Trimming cost V 7 bases and J 4 bases, with 11 bases left between them. The CDR3 covers 13 residues. The sequenced part of the CDR3 DNA is TGTGCCAGCAAAAACTCCGTTAATCAGCCC. This sequence encodes CASKNSVNQP. The complete CDR3 sequence is CASKNSVNQPQHF.

The CDR3 here is CASRKTGIQSGGYTF. The CDR3 DNA, read in part, is TGTGCCAGCAGAAAAACAGGGATTCAGTCCGGTGGC. The chain combines TRBV12-3 or TRBV12-4 with TRBJ1-2; a weak D match, TRBD1 (6 bases). From the germline J gene comes the end of the CDR3, since the read stops 3 residues before it. The CDR3 is made up of 15 amino acids. Between the trimmed V and J ends, which lost 6 bases and 7 bases, there was a span of 21 bases.

Concerning this clone: Read sequence stops 3 residues before the CDR3 end, and the germline J gene provides the missing end. The chain has TRBV7-6 and TRBJ2-5, with D maybe TRBD2 (5 bases). CDR3 length equals 15 residues. Between the trimmed V and J ends, which lost 5 bases and 4 bases, there was a span of 17 bases. The germline CDR1 and CDR2 sequences are SGHVS and FNYEAQ. The CDR3 bases that were read are TGTGCCAGCAGCCCAAGAGGGTTTATCGGAGAGACC. Translating it yields CASSPRGFIGET. The whole CDR3 region reads CASSPRGFIGETQYF.

About this clone itself: With the read ending 3 residues before the CDR3 end, the germline J gene is used to fill in that end. The V gene is TRBV10-2, the J gene TRBJ2-7, with 10 nucleotides matching TRBD2. Germline V CDR1 and CDR2: WSHSY, SAAADI. The CDR3 is 14 residues long. J lost 4 bases, V lost 4 bases, and 4 bases had no gene match. This chain's CDR3 is CASSASGSRYEQYF. The CDR3 bases that were read are TGCGCCAGCAGTGCTAGCGGGAGTAGATACGAG.

Notes on this clone: Coverage ceases 3 residues before the CDR3 finishes, and the germline J gene fills in the end. V gene TRBV30 combines with J gene TRBJ1-4; possible D gene TRBD1, 5 bases. Germline values: CDR1 GTSNPN, CDR2 SVGIG (reference sequence). V was cut by 4 bases and J by 8 bases, with 14 bases left in between. This CDR3 is 13 amino acids long. The part of the CDR3 DNA that was read is TGTGCCTGGATTGGGAGGGGCGCGGAAAAA. It translates to CAWIGRGAEK. The whole CDR3 is CAWIGRGAEKLFF.